These 24 T cell receptor beta chains originate from one sample sequenced in a study of OX40 agonist ivuxolimab in advanced cancers. Sequencing was performed with immunoSEQ multiplex PCR; in TCRdb, only in-frame clones are kept and a portion is missing. The repertoire holds about 26,000 clones, approximately 86% seen once, with 26% in the top ten. The material was CD4+ or CD8+ T cells sorted from blood, obtained in a trial of the OX40 agonist ivuxolimab. The receptor source for this set is an adult with an advanced solid tumor such as melanoma, head and neck, liver or kidney cancer.

This clone was counted a few times. This chain uses TRBV27 with TRBJ2-1; 8 bases line up with TRBD2. Germline CDR1 MNHEY, CDR2 SMNVEV (reference sequence). The CDR3 loop spans 15 amino acids. The V segment lost 3 bases and the J segment 7 bases; nucleotides outside the gene matches: 8. The CDR3 DNA is TGTGCCAGCAGTTTGTTGACTAGCGCGCAGAATGAGCAGTTCTTC. It translates to CASSLLTSAQNEQFF.

The chain combines TRBV11-2 with TRBJ2-1; D is undetermined. The CDR3 has 13 amino acids. Per germline, CDR1 SGHAT and CDR2 FQNNGV. V shed 5 bases and J shed 9 bases, with 14 bases lying between them. The CDR3 region has the DNA TGTGCCAGCAGCGCAGGCCCCGCAGCTGAGCAGTTCTTC. Protein product: CASSAGPAAEQFF.

V is TRBV14 and J is TRBJ2-5; no reliable D call. Trimming removed 4 bases from V and 2 bases from J, with 17 bases in between. CDR1 SGHDN and CDR2 FVKESK come from the germline V gene. The CDR3 extends over 16 amino acids. In nucleotides, the CDR3 is TGTGCCAGCAGCCGGTGGGGTACACCAACACAAGAGACCCAGTACTTC. Translation gives CASSRWGTPTQETQYF.

The chain combines TRBV2 with TRBJ1-5; D possibly corresponds to TRBD1 (6 bases). Between the trimmed V and J ends, which lost 6 bases and 5 bases, there was a span of 14 bases. Germline CDR1 and CDR2: SNHLY and FYNNEI. The CDR3 covers 14 residues. The CDR3 bases are TGTGCCAGCAGGGCGGACAGCGCCGATCAGCCCCAGCATTTT. Translation: CASRADSADQPQHF.

The chain uses TRBV9 and TRBJ2-5; possible D gene TRBD1, 6 bases. CDR3 length: 15 amino acids. The germline V and J ends were trimmed by 0 bases and 5 bases, with 14 bases remaining between them. Looked up from germline, CDR1 is SGDLS and CDR2 is YYNGEE. The CDR3 DNA follows: TGTGCCAGCAGCGTAGTGTCAGGGGCCTGGGAGACCCAGTACTTC. As protein: CASSVVSGAWETQYF.

The chain employs TRBV4-1 and TRBJ2-3; a possible D gene is TRBD1 (5 bases). Germline lookup yields CDR1 MGHRA and CDR2 YSYEKL. This CDR3 comprises 16 residues. V lost 3 bases to trimming and J lost 0 bases, with 13 bases between them. CDR3 amino acids: CASSHPQGSSTDTQYF. The CDR3 DNA reads as TGCGCCAGCAGCCATCCCCAGGGTAGCAGCACAGATACGCAGTATTTT.

V gene TRBV1 combines with J gene TRBJ2-3; whether TRBD2, the table's D call, matches the DNA was not checked. TRBV1 is a pseudogene locus. The CDR3 is 17 amino acids. The CDR3 region is CTSSQVNSGPLTDTQYF. DNA of the CDR3: TGCACCAGCAGCCAAGTCAATAGCGGACCTCTCACAGATACGCAGTATTTT.

The chain has TRBV7-9 and TRBJ2-1; TRBD2 agrees at 10 bases. This CDR3 is built from 15 residues. V dropped 1 base and J dropped 6; count of bases not matched to a gene: 3. From germline, CDR1 is SEHNR and CDR2 FQNEAQ (reference sequence). CDR3 nucleotides: TGTGCCAGCAGCTTAGTACTAGCGGGGTTCAATGAGCAGTTCTTC. Its protein is CASSLVLAGFNEQFF.

V usage is TRBV7-2 and J usage is TRBJ1-1; D unresolved. The CDR3 has 15 amino acids. Germline CDR1 SGHTA, CDR2 FQGNSA. Trimming shortened V by 4 bases and J by 1 base, and 13 bases separated the two germline ends. Written as DNA, the CDR3 is TGTGCCAGCAGCTCCCGGACGAGCCAGAACACTGAAGCTTTCTTT. It codes for CASSSRTSQNTEAFF.

The chain recombines TRBV11-3 with TRBJ2-1; TRBD2 matches at 9 bases. Trimming removed 11 bases from V and 7 bases from J; junction bases left unmatched: 9. Germline lookup yields CDR1 SGHNT and CDR2 YENEEA. The CDR3 covers 13 residues. In DNA, the CDR3 is TGTGCCCCAGGGGCTAGCGGGGTTAATGAGCAGTTCTTC. Its translation is CAPGASGVNEQFF.

The chain recombines TRBV5-6 with TRBJ1-1; D might be TRBD1 (5 bases). V lost 6 bases, J lost 2 bases, and 11 bases lay in between. Germline values: CDR1 SGHDT, CDR2 YYEEEE. The CDR3 extends over 13 amino acids. The chain's CDR3 is CASTVGGNTEAFF. As DNA, the CDR3 is TGTGCCAGCACCGTCGGGGGAAACACTGAAGCTTTCTTT. Based on the CDR3 plus reference TRBV5-6 and TRBJ1-1, the full variable domain is DAGVTQSPTHLIKTRGQQVTLRCSPKSGHDTVSWYQQALGQGPQFIFQYYEEEERQRGNFPDRFSGHQFPNYSSELNVNALLLGDSALYLCASTVGGNTEAFFGQGTRLTVV.

For the CDR3, the DNA is TGCAGCGGAGGACGGACAGGGGAAGATACGCAGTATTTT. It specifies CSGGRTGEDTQYF. The rearrangement uses TRBV29-1 and TRBJ2-3; TRBD1 matches 9 bases. V gave up 7 bases and J gave up 5 bases; unmatched junction bases: 7. In germline, CDR1 is SQVTM, CDR2 ANQGSEA. This CDR3 is built from 13 residues.

The V call is TRBV7-6, the J call TRBJ2-2; TRBD1 is a possible D gene (5 bases). Germline CDR1 reads SGHVS; CDR2 reads FNYEAQ. The CDR3 covers 16 residues. V was pared by 5 bases and J by 0 bases, with 13 bases between. This chain's CDR3 is CASSLLVGANTGELFF. The DNA for the CDR3 is TGTGCCAGCAGCCTCCTCGTAGGGGCGAACACCGGGGAGCTGTTTTTT.

This chain uses TRBV19 with TRBJ2-6; unclear D gene. CDR1 and CDR2 (germline): LNHDA, SQIVND (reference sequence). The CDR3 consists of 15 residues. V dropped 3 bases and J dropped 0 bases, with 6 bases sitting between them. The CDR3 loop reads CASSMSGSGANVLTF. CDR3 DNA sequence: TGTGCCAGTAGTATGTCGGGCTCTGGGGCCAACGTCCTGACTTTC. Filled out from reference TRBV19 and TRBJ2-6, the complete variable domain reads DGGITQSPKYLFRKEGQNVTLSCEQNLNHDAMYWYRQDPGQGLRLIYYSQIVNDFQKGDIAEGYSVSREKKESFPLTVTSAQKNPTAFYLCASSMSGSGANVLTFGAGSRLTVL.

The chain has TRBV7-3 and TRBJ2-1, with a weak D call TRBD2 (6 bases). The CDR3 contains 15 residues. V was cut by 3 bases and J by 8 bases, with 17 bases left in between. CDR1 is SGHTA, CDR2 FQGTGA, per germline. The CDR3: CASSLVAGKGDEQFF. CDR3 bases: TGTGCCAGCAGCTTGGTGGCGGGAAAAGGCGATGAGCAGTTCTTC.

The V gene is TRBV15, the J gene TRBJ2-2, with unresolved D. Trimming left V 1 base short and J 0 bases short, with 6 bases between. The CDR3 has 15 residues. Germline lookup yields CDR1 LNHNV and CDR2 YYDKDF (reference sequence). CDR3 nucleotide sequence: TGTGCCACCAGCAGAGTTGCAGCGAACACCGGGGAGCTGTTTTTT. Its translation: CATSRVAANTGELFF.

The chain recombines TRBV10-1 with TRBJ2-5; 12 nucleotides align to TRBD2. The length of the CDR3 is 19 residues. V shed 3 bases and J 3 bases; nucleotides not matched to a gene: 14. Germline V CDR1 and CDR2: WNHNN, SYGVQD (reference sequence). CDR3 amino acids: CASSEIPFGLAGLEETQYF. The CDR3 DNA follows: TGCGCCAGCAGTGAAATCCCCTTCGGACTAGCGGGATTGGAAGAGACCCAGTACTTC.

The V call is TRBV4-3, the J call TRBJ2-1; possible D gene TRBD1, 5 bases. The CDR3 contains 15 residues. Trimming cost V 0 bases and J 9 bases, with 15 bases left between them. Germline CDR1 reads LGHNA; CDR2 reads YSLEER. CDR3 loop: CASSQDLGAASEQFF. Here the CDR3 DNA reads TGCGCCAGCAGCCAAGATCTTGGGGCCGCGTCTGAGCAGTTCTTC.

CDR3 bases: TGTGCCAGCATTCTCGGCGGGGGGGCATACAATGAGCAGTTCTTC. Amino acid sequence: CASILGGGAYNEQFF. The chain couples TRBV28 to TRBJ2-1; 9 bases are shared with TRBD2. Germline assignment: CDR1 MDHEN and CDR2 SYDVKM. Losses at the gene ends were 7 bases for V and 4 bases for J; bases not matched to a gene: 8. The CDR3 spans 15 residues.

The chain recombines TRBV6-1 with TRBJ2-5; D is unclear. Germline CDR1 reads MNHNS; CDR2 reads SASEGT. The germline V and J ends were trimmed by 2 bases and 7 bases, with 5 bases remaining between them. The CDR3 extends over 11 amino acids. CDR3 loop: CASSELGTQYF. The CDR3 coding sequence is TGTGCCAGCAGTGAACTCGGGACCCAGTACTTC.

This clone qualifies as large. The rearrangement joins TRBV19 to TRBJ2-4, with D possibly called TRBD1 or TRBD2 (5 bases each). CDR1 and CDR2 from the germline V gene are LNHDA and SQIVND (reference sequence). Trimming took off 1 base at V and 8 bases at J, with 6 bases between the two ends. The CDR3 runs 12 residues. The CDR3 DNA reads as TGTGCCAGTAGTATAGGGGGACACATTCAGTACTTC. It translates to CASSIGGHIQYF.

The J gene is TRBJ2-2, the V gene TRBV27, with 11 bases fitting TRBD2. CDR1 is MNHEY and CDR2 is SMNVEV in the germline V gene (reference sequence). The CDR3 totals 16 residues. J gave up 5 bases and V 4 bases, and 6 bases lay outside the gene matches. The CDR3 nucleotides are TGTGCCAGCAGTTATTCTAGCGGGGGGCCGACCGGGGAGCTGTTTTTT. It codes for CASSYSSGGPTGELFF.

The chain links TRBV12-5 to TRBJ1-3; D not resolved. Per germline, CDR1 LGHNT and CDR2 FRNRAP. V lost 7 bases and J 0 bases, leaving 13 bases between the germline ends. The CDR3 runs 15 residues. The CDR3 is CASVPPEYSGNTIYF. The CDR3 DNA reads as TGTGCTAGTGTCCCCCCAGAGTACTCTGGAAACACCATATATTTT.

The chain recombines TRBV6-8 with TRBJ2-7, with 9 nucleotides matching TRBD1. V shed 6 bases and J 4 bases; nucleotides not matched to a gene: 10. The CDR3 spans 15 residues. CDR1 is MNHGY, CDR2 SAAAGT, per germline. Here the CDR3 DNA reads TGTGCCAGCAGCCCGGGCTGGGGACAGGGTTACGAGCAGTACTTC. This codes for CASSPGWGQGYEQYF.